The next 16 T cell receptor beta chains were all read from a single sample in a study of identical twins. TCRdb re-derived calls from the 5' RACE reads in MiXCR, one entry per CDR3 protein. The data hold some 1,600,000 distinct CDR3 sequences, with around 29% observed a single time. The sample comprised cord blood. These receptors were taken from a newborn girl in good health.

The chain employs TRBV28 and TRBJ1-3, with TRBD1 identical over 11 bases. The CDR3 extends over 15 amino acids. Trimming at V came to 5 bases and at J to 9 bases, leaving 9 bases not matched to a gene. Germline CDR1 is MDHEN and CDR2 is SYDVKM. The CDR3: CASSGTGGKIGTIYF. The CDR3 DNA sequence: TGTGCCAGCAGTGGGACAGGGGGAAAGATAGGCACCATATATTTT.

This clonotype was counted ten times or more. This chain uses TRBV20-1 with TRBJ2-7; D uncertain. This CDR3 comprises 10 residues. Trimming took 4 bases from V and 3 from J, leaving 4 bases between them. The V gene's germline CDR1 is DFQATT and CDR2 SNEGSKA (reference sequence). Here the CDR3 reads CSATRYEQYF. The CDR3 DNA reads TGCAGTGCTACTCGCTACGAGCAGTACTTC.

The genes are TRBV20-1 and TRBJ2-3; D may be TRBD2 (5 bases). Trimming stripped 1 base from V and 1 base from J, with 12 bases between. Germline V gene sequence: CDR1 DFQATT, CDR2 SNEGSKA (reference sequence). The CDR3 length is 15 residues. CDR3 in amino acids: CSARADGVRTDTQYF. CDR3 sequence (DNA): TGCAGTGCTAGAGCGGACGGGGTTCGCACAGATACGCAGTATTTT.

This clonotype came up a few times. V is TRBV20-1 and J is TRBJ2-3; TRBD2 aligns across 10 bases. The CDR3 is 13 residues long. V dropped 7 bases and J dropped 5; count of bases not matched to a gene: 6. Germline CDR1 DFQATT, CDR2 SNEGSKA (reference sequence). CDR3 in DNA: TGCAGTGGGAAGCGGGGGGGAATAGATACGCAGTATTTT. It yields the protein CSGKRGGIDTQYF.

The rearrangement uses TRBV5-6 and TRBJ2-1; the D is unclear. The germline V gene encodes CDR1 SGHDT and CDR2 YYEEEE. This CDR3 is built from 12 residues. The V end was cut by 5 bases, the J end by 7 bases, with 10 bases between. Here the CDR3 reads CASSFRLNEQFF. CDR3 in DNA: TGTGCCAGCAGTTTTCGGTTGAATGAGCAGTTCTTC.

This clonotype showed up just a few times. The CDR3 here is CSVVEGAGELFF. In DNA form, the CDR3 reads TGCAGCGTTGTTGAGGGGGCCGGGGAGCTGTTTTTT. The genes are TRBV29-1 and TRBJ2-2; weak D call: TRBD1 (6 bases). CDR1 and CDR2 (germline): SQVTM, ANQGSEA. The CDR3 sequence is 12 residues long. The ends were cut back, 4 bases at V and 6 bases at J, with 9 bases in the middle.

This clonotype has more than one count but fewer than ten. The CDR3 sequence: CASSLRDRGRALNYGYTF. Written as DNA, the CDR3 is TGTGCCAGCAGTCTACGAGACAGGGGGCGCGCACTTAACTATGGCTACACCTTC. The chain employs TRBV6-2 or TRBV6-3 and TRBJ1-2; 10 positions agree with TRBD1. CDR1 is MNHEY, CDR2 SVGEGT, per germline. The CDR3 has 18 amino acids. Unmatched junction bases numbered 13, after V lost 5 bases and J lost 1 base.

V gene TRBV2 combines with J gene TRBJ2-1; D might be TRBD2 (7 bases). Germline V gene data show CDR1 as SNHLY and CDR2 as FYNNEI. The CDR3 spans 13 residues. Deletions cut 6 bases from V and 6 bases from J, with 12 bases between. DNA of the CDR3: TGTGCCAGCAGAGGGGGGGGGTTCAATGAGCAGTTCTTC. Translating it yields CASRGGGFNEQFF.

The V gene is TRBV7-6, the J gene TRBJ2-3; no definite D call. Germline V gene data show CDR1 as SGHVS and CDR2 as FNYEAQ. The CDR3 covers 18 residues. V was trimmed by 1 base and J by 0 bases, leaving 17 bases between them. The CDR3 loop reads CASSLVLRYPLSTDTQYF. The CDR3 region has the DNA TGTGCCAGCAGCTTAGTACTACGTTACCCCCTGAGCACAGATACGCAGTATTTT.

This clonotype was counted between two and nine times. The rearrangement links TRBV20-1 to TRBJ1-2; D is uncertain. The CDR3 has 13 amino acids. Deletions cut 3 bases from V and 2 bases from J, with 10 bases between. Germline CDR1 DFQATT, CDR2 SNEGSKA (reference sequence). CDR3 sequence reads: CSASGQPNYGYTF. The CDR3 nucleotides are TGCAGTGCTAGTGGGCAGCCGAACTATGGCTACACCTTC.

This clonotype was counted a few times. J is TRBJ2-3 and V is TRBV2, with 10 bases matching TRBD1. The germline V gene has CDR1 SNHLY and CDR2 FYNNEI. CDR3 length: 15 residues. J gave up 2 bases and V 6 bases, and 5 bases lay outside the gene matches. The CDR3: CASSPGQGYTDTQYF. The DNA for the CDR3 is TGTGCCAGCAGCCCGGGACAGGGGTACACAGATACGCAGTATTTT.

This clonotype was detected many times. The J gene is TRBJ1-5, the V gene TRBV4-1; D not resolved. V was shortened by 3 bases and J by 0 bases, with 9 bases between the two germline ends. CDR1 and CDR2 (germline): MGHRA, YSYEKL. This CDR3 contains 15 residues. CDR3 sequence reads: CASSQGQNSNQPQHF. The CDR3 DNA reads TGCGCCAGCAGCCAGGGTCAGAATAGCAATCAGCCCCAGCATTTT.

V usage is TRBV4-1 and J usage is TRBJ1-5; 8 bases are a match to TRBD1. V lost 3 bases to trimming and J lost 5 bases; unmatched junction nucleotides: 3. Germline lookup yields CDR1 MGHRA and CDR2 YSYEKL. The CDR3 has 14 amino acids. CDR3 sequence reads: CASSQTGVDQPQHF. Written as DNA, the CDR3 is TGCGCCAGCAGCCAGACAGGGGTGGATCAGCCCCAGCATTTT.

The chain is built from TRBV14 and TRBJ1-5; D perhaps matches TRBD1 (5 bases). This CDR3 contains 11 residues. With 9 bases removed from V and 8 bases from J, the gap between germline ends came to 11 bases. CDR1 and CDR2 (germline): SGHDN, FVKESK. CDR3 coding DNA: TGTGCCAGTGGCCGGGACGAGCCCCAGCATTTT. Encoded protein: CASGRDEPQHF. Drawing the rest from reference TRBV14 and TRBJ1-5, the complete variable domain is EAGVTQFPSHSVIEKGQTVTLRCDPISGHDNLYWYRRVMGKEIKFLLHFVKESKQDESGMPNNRFLAERTGGTYSTLKVQPAELEDSGVYFCASGRDEPQHFGDGTRLSIL.

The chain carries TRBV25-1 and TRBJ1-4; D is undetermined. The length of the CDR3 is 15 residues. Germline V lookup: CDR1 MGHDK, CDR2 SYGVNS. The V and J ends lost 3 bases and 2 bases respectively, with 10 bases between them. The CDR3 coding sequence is TGTGCCAGCAGTGACCCCTCGGGCACTAATGAAAAACTGTTTTTT. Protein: CASSDPSGTNEKLFF.

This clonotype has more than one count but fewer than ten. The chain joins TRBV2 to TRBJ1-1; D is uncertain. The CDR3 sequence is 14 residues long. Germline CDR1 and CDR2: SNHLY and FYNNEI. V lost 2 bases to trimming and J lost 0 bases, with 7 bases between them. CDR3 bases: TGTGCCAGCAGTGAAAGGACCATGAACACTGAAGCTTTCTTT. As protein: CASSERTMNTEAFF.